The TCR beta chain under discussion was sequenced for a study of blood T cell repertoires in COVID-19. Overall study context: Italy, Spain and the United States were the sources of the convalescent and acute COVID-19 samples. In each case, the material was cDNA or gDNA derived from T cells, B-cell-depleted T cells, or PBMCs.

This CDR3 has 13 residues. Trimming removed 6 bases from V and 7 bases from J, with 16 bases in between. CDR1 is MDHEN and CDR2 is SYDVKM in the germline V gene. Original processing methods: Amplification of reference gene primers provided the estimated nucleated cell counts. The protocol was immunoSEQ multiplex PCR, while the TCRdb copy is restricted to in-frame clones and leaves out a portion. V, J and clone size derive from that table, while D and trimming were established from the DNA sequence. The repertoire consists of 45,000 to 50,000 clones, with 83% occurring once and the leading ten covering 6% to 7.5%.

The J gene is TRBJ2-7, the V gene TRBV28, with D perhaps TRBD1 (6 bases). This receptor was taken from a man aged 55 to 69 with active COVID-19. Sequencing was done on a sample of peripheral blood. The CDR3 DNA is TGTGCCAGCAGCACAGGGACCCCGAGGGAGCAGTACTTC. It yields the protein CASSTGTPREQYF.